This section outlines one TCR beta chain sequence together with its context. Its antigen specificity is not known. Base qualities are not provided; no much larger clone lies one nucleotide away. This entry comes from a study of blood T cell repertoires in COVID-19 (dated by TCRdb to about 2020). Some background on the complete study: For ImmuneRACE Cohort 3, a participant was defined as recovered based on two consecutive negative NP/OP PCR tests, clearance by a healthcare professional, or resolution of symptoms. Deeply sampled blood TCRbeta repertoires from subjects exposed to, actively infected with, or recovered from COVID-19 were included in the dataset. The repertoires were released in a freely available public database intended as a resource for research on the immune response to SARS-CoV-2. HLA class I and class II types, where available, came from metadata supplied by the sample provider rather than from assay-based typing. Samples covering the acute and convalescent phases of COVID-19 were provided by collaborators in the United States, Italy and Spain. The sample metadata nearly always contained a de-identified subject ID, COVID-19 status, age in years and sex. The prospective study material was composed of cDNA or gDNA derived from T cells, B-cell-depleted T cells, or PBMCs. The samples were drawn from two sources: the first 160 participants of the ongoing ImmuneRACE study, and fewer than 1,500 subjects contributed by 6 global collaborators.

In the prospective study, participants were about 18 to 95 years old, resided in approximately 25 geographic areas of the United States, and were enrolled through a virtual design. Cohort assignment in the prospective study relied on participant-reported clinical history from a screening survey and a study questionnaire. Each participant in the prospective study had whole blood, serum and a nasopharyngeal or oropharyngeal swab collected by mobile phlebotomists. Participants in the prospective study had the option to provide additional blood draws and questionnaires over an approximately two-month period. Before DNA extraction, prospective study blood samples were shipped either frozen or at room temperature. Reading the germline V gene (reference sequence) gives CDR1 MNHEY and CDR2 SMNVEV. Including the terminal cysteine and phenylalanine, the CDR3 comprises 13 residues. Only CDR3 DNA is held: 39 bases, read in frame from base 1. Germline trimming amounts to 2 bases on V and 3 bases on J, with 1 as the count of junction bases outside the gene matches.

The immunoSEQ Assay, a bias-controlled multiplex PCR, was used to amplify TCRbeta CDR3 regions from genomic DNA. From the authors' description of their analysis: The number of nucleated cells in each sample was estimated by amplification of reference gene primers within the assay. To quantify the absolute abundance of each unique TCRbeta CDR3 rearrangement, sequence reads were collapsed and filtered. Productive Simpson clonality was computed per sample as the square root of Simpson's diversity index over productive rearrangements. TCRdb provides this immuneACCESS table in a form limited to in-frame rearrangements. Some clones are lacking; in checked studies, under half of them reflect an unresolved V gene, and why the rest are absent is not known. V and J calls and clone size are given by that table; D and trimming were obtained from the DNA. Recorded for this sample are about 210,000 clones; around nine tenths of them occurred a single time. The ten largest clonotypes hold more than 7% of the sample.

Summary of the overall study and its limitations: The amount of clinical and demographic metadata varied by source and participant and was provided uncurated.

Recombination joined TRBV27 with TRBJ2-7; 7 middle bases align to TRBD2. The clonotype originates from a man younger than 40 in a cohort exposed to, infected with or recovered from COVID-19 (not recorded which). Sequenced: PBMCs or T cells enriched from blood (not recorded which). CDR3 reads: CASSLTSDYEQYF. The nucleotide sequence is TGTGCCAGCAGTTTAACTAGCGACTACGAGCAGTACTTC.